The rows below give T cell receptor beta chains drawn from one sample of a study of early T cells in non-severe SARS-CoV-2 infection. One entry per CDR3 protein, called by TCRdb with MiXCR from the 5' RACE reads. The data contain some 30,000 distinct CDR3 sequences, 2.9% of them singletons. Specimen: whole blood. Every receptor here comes from an adult who was a healthcare worker with PCR-confirmed SARS-CoV-2 infection or an uninfected control (not recorded which). Both conserved end residues are trimmed from each CDR3. A row's size may be missing; if present it is once, few, many or a size class.

CDR3 protein: ASSRRGETEAF; CDR3 length: 11; clone size: many; V gene: TRBV19
CDR3 protein: SAAGTTANSPLH; CDR3 length: 12; clone size: many; V gene: TRBV20-1
CDR3 protein: ASSPAPGDTQY; CDR3 length: 11; clone size: NA; V gene: TRBV11-2
CDR3 protein: ASSPGQGLLQETQY; CDR3 length: 14; clone size: many; V gene: TRBV28
CDR3 protein: AWSVGQVGSPLH; CDR3 length: 12; clone size: many; V gene: TRBV30
CDR3 protein: ASSRSWTGELF; CDR3 length: 11; clone size: many; V gene: TRBV11-2
CDR3 protein: ASSYSPQSRTDTQY; CDR3 length: 14; clone size: many; V gene: TRBV6-5
CDR3 protein: ASSQDQGATDTQY; CDR3 length: 13; clone size: many; V gene: TRBV2
CDR3 protein: AISGTSGNIQY; CDR3 length: 11; clone size: few; V gene: TRBV10-3
CDR3 protein: ASSSEQGRVYGYT; CDR3 length: 13; clone size: many; V gene: TRBV21-1
CDR3 protein: SASELEFKGTEAF; CDR3 length: 13; clone size: many; V gene: TRBV20-1
CDR3 protein: ASSQGRSGGHNEQF; CDR3 length: 14; clone size: many; V gene: TRBV3-1
CDR3 protein: ASSQDPGGMRTDTQY; CDR3 length: 15; clone size: many; V gene: TRBV4-1
CDR3 protein: ASSHGRGRNEQF; CDR3 length: 12; clone size: many; V gene: TRBV11-2
CDR3 protein: ASSLGGTGADTQY; CDR3 length: 13; clone size: NA; V gene: TRBV28
CDR3 protein: ASSAGTGGQPQH; CDR3 length: 12; clone size: many; V gene: TRBV5-1
CDR3 protein: SAPRADTQY; CDR3 length: 9; clone size: many; V gene: TRBV20-1
CDR3 protein: ASKESGNSPLH; CDR3 length: 11; clone size: many; V gene: TRBV6-1
CDR3 protein: AWSVLGGVSRNSPLH; CDR3 length: 15; clone size: many; V gene: TRBV30
CDR3 protein: ASSHVGGLTGELF; CDR3 length: 13; clone size: many; V gene: TRBV7-3
CDR3 protein: ASSRSTPGNTIY; CDR3 length: 12; clone size: NA; V gene: TRBV6-6
CDR3 protein: ASSPGNMNTEAF; CDR3 length: 12; clone size: many; V gene: TRBV18
CDR3 protein: ASSTGVLNTEAF; CDR3 length: 12; clone size: many; V gene: TRBV5-1
CDR3 protein: ASSSPTGETQY; CDR3 length: 11; clone size: few; V gene: TRBV11-2
CDR3 protein: ASSYDGNTEAF; CDR3 length: 11; clone size: many; V gene: TRBV6-5
CDR3 protein: ASSSGGGIYNEQF; CDR3 length: 13; clone size: many; V gene: TRBV7-3
CDR3 protein: ASSRTTGGASGQETQY; CDR3 length: 16; clone size: NA; V gene: TRBV11-2
CDR3 protein: ASRRGVGAGDTQY; CDR3 length: 13; clone size: many; V gene: TRBV10-1
CDR3 protein: ASSLSAGGFSGELF; CDR3 length: 14; clone size: many; V gene: TRBV28
CDR3 protein: ASWGGDTEAF; CDR3 length: 10; clone size: many; V gene: TRBV12-3/TRBV12-4
CDR3 protein: ASSSRASENYGYT; CDR3 length: 13; clone size: many; V gene: TRBV5-5
CDR3 protein: ASSQRAPYNEQF; CDR3 length: 12; clone size: many; V gene: TRBV4-2
CDR3 protein: ASSTDRATRSPLH; CDR3 length: 13; clone size: many; V gene: TRBV9
CDR3 protein: ASSHNPTANTEAF; CDR3 length: 13; clone size: many; V gene: TRBV7-3
CDR3 protein: ASSFLQNYGYT; CDR3 length: 11; clone size: NA; V gene: TRBV12-3/TRBV12-4
CDR3 protein: ASSPNSGQGGETQY; CDR3 length: 14; clone size: medium-sized; V gene: TRBV7-9
CDR3 protein: ASSSPVNQAGNEQF; CDR3 length: 14; clone size: many; V gene: TRBV11-2
CDR3 protein: ASSLSSSGGTDTQY; CDR3 length: 14; clone size: many; V gene: TRBV7-2
CDR3 protein: ASSLSKVEAF; CDR3 length: 10; clone size: many; V gene: TRBV27
CDR3 protein: AWSLGGGYT; CDR3 length: 9; clone size: many; V gene: TRBV30
CDR3 protein: SVEYFAVYNEQF; CDR3 length: 12; clone size: many; V gene: TRBV29-1
CDR3 protein: ASSLGGLFSGGANVLT; CDR3 length: 16; clone size: many; V gene: TRBV12-3/TRBV12-4